This TCR beta chain is drawn from a study of blood T cell repertoires in COVID-19. Study in general: Samples of COVID-19 (acute and convalescent) were obtained from the United States, Italy and Spain. Sources were T cells, B-cell-depleted T cells, or PBMCs; the material itself was cDNA or gDNA.

Authors' data handling: Nucleated cell counts were estimated from reference gene primer amplification. Method: immunoSEQ multiplex PCR; TCRdb's copy keeps in-frame clones and lacks some. V and J calls and clone size follow that table, whereas D and trimming were derived from the DNA. Of 100,000 to 150,000 clones in the sample, 87% were seen once. CDR3 length: 14 residues. J lost 2 bases, V lost 8 bases, and 6 bases had no gene match. Germline V CDR1 and CDR2: SGHRS, YFSETQ. Source material: peripheral blood. This TCR was sampled from a woman aged 55-69 years with acute or convalescent COVID-19. This chain connects TRBV5-1 to TRBJ1-4, with 7 bases aligning to TRBD1. The CDR3, as DNA: TGCGCCAGTCGACAGGGACCGACTAATGAAAAACTGTTTTTT. Its translation: CASRQGPTNEKLFF.